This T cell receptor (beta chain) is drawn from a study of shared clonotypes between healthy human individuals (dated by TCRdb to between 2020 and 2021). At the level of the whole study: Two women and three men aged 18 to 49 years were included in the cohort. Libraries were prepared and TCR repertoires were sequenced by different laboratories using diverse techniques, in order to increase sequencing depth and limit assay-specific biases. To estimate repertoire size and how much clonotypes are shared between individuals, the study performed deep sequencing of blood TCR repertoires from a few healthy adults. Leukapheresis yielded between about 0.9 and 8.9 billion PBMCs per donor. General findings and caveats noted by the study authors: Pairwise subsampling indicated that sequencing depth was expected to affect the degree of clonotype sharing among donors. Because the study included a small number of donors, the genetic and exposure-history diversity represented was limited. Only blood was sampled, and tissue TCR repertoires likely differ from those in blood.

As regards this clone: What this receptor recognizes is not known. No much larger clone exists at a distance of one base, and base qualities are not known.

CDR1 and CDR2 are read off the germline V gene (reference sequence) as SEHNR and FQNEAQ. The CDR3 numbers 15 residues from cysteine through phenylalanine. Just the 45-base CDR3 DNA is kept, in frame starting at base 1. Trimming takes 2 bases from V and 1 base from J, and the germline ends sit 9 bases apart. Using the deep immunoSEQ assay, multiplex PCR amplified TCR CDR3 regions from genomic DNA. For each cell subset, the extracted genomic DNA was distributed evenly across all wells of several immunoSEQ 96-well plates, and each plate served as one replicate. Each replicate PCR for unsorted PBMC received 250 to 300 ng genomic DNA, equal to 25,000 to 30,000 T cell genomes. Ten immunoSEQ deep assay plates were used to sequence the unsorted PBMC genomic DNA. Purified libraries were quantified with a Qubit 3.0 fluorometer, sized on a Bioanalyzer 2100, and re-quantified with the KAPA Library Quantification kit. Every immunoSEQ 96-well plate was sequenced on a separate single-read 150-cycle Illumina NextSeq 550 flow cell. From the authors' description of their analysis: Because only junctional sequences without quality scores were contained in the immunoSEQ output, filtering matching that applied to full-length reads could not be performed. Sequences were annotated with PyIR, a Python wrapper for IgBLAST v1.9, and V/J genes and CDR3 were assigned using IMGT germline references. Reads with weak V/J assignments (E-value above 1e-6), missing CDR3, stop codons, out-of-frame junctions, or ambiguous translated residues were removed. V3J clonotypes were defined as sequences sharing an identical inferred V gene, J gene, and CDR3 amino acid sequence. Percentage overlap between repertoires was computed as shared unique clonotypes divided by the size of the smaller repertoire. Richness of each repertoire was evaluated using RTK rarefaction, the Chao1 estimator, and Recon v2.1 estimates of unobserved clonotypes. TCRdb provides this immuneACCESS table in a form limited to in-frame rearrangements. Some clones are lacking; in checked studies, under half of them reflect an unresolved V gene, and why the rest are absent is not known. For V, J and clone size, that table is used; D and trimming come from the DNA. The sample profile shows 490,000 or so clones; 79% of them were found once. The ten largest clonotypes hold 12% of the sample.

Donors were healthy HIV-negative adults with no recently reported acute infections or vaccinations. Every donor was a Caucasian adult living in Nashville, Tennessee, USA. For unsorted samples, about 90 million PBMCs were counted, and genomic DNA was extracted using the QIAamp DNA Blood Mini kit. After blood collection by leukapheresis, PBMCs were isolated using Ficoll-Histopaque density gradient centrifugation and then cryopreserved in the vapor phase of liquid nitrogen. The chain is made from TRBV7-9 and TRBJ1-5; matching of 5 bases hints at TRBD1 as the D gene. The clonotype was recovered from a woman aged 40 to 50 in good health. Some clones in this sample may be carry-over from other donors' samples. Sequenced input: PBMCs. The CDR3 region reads CASSLLGVSNQPQHF. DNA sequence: TGTGCCAGCAGCTTATTGGGGGTGAGCAATCAGCCCCAGCATTTT.